The following is a T cell receptor (beta chain) sequence with its context. Its antigen remains unidentified. CD4+ cells were split into CD45RA+ naive and CD45RA-negative memory subsets. Trimming took 7 bases from V and 0 from J, leaving 13 bases between them. This CDR3 is built from 15 residues. Germline V gene data show CDR1 as LNHDA and CDR2 as SQIVND (reference sequence). Each cell subset's genomic DNA was divided evenly among several immunoSEQ plates. Libraries were prepared by immunoSEQ multiplex PCR; TCRdb keeps only in-frame clonotypes and omits some of them. Of a few million clones in the sample, 85% to 95% are singletons; the top ten hold over 0.12%. This sample is drawn from a study of shared clonotypes between healthy human individuals. The study's findings and limits: Rarefaction exposed incomplete sorted-subset sequencing despite large depth. It was expected that sequencing depth would affect clonotype sharing among donors.

This receptor was taken from a man between 18 and 35 years old in good health. This chain connects TRBV19 to TRBJ1-5, with D hard to call. Sequenced input: naive CD4+ T cells sorted from blood. Indicated subset: CD45RA+ positively selected. The CDR3 bases are TGTGCCAGTACCTCGCTGGGGAATAGCAATCAGCCCCAGCATTTT. This encodes CASTSLGNSNQPQHF.